This is a list of T cell receptor beta chains from one sample in a study of blood T cells in healthy people across ages. One entry per CDR3 protein, called by TCRdb with MiXCR from the 5' RACE reads. The sample yields roughly 930,000 distinct CDR3 sequences, around 46% seen once. Specimen: blood. The source of these receptors is a man aged 30-40 years in good health. CDR3s include the opening cysteine and the closing phenylalanine or tryptophan. D genes are given only for firm matches. Clone size appears in some rows only: once, few, many, or a class for an expanded clone.

J | V | size | D | DNA | CDR3
TRBJ2-7 | TRBV10-3 | . | . | TGTGCCATCAGCGTCATAGGTTCCGAGCAGTACTTC | CAISVIGSEQYF
TRBJ1-1 | TRBV4-1 | few | . | TGCGCCAGCAGCCAACAAGGAGGAACAGGGATGTGGACTGAAGCTTTCTTT | CASSQQGGTGMWTEAFF
TRBJ2-3 | TRBV3-1 | . | TRBD1 | TGTGCCAGCAGCCCGGGACAGGGGACCACAGATACGCAGTATTTT | CASSPGQGTTDTQYF
TRBJ2-1 | TRBV7-9 | . | TRBD1 | TGTGCCAGCAGCTCCGACAGGGTTTTTGGTAATGAGCAGTTCTTC | CASSSDRVFGNEQFF
TRBJ2-1 | TRBV6-5 | . | . | TGTGCCACCACGGGGGTGCATGAGCAGTTCTTC | CATTGVHEQFF
TRBJ2-1 | TRBV7-2 | . | TRBD1 | TGTGCCAGCAGATTTACAGGGGTTAGCTCCTACAATGAGCAGTTCTTC | CASRFTGVSSYNEQFF
TRBJ2-3 | TRBV6-1 | . | TRBD1 | TGTGCCAGCAGCCTTGACAGGGGCACAGATACGCGGTATTTT | CASSLDRGTDTRYF
TRBJ2-7 | TRBV15 | once | TRBD1 | TGTGCCACCAGCAGAGACCCTTTAGGGGACAGCTCCTACGAGCAGTACTTC | CATSRDPLGDSSYEQYF
TRBJ2-4 | TRBV7-2 | . | . | TGTGCCAGCAGCTCCTCCGGGAGCCAGATACGAAACATTCAGTACTTC | CASSSSGSQIRNIQYF
TRBJ2-7 | TRBV5-1 | . | . | TGCGCCAGCAGCTTGGAACAGGACTCCTACGAGCAGTACTTC | CASSLEQDSYEQYF
TRBJ2-1 | TRBV3-1 | . | TRBD1 | TGTGCCAGCAGCCAACAGACAGGGTGGTCCTACAATGAGCAGTTCTTC | CASSQQTGWSYNEQFF
TRBJ2-2 | TRBV6-4 | . | . | TGTGCCAGCAGTGACTCTCTTCGGCTCCCGAACACCGGGGAGCTGTTTTTT | CASSDSLRLPNTGELFF
TRBJ2-1 | TRBV5-1 | . | . | TGCGCCAGCAGCCGGACCTTACAGGTGGGAGTTTACAATGAGCAGTTCTTC | CASSRTLQVGVYNEQFF
TRBJ2-7 | TRBV27 | . | . | TGTGCCAGCAGTGTATCACACCGCTACGAGCAGTACTTC | CASSVSHRYEQYF
TRBJ1-6 | TRBV20-1 | . | TRBD1 | TGCAGTGCTAGAGACCCCGGGACAGTTAATTCACCCCTCCACTTT | CSARDPGTVNSPLHF
TRBJ2-7 | TRBV27 | many | . | TGTGCCAGCGGGCTCTACGAGCAGTACTTC | CASGLYEQYF
TRBJ2-3 | TRBV4-1 | . | TRBD1 | TGCGCCAGCAGCCAAGATAAGGGGGCGTGGGGCACAGATACGCAGTATTTT | CASSQDKGAWGTDTQYF
TRBJ2-3 | TRBV7-2 | . | TRBD2 | TGTGCCAGCAGCTTACGGGAGGCGCCTAGCAGGGCCGAGGATACGCAGTATTTT | CASSLREAPSRAEDTQYF
TRBJ2-7 | TRBV7-9 | . | TRBD1 | TGTGCCAGCAGCTTCAGACAGGGCAATGAGCAGTACTTC | CASSFRQGNEQYF
TRBJ2-3 | TRBV7-9 | . | TRBD2 | TGTGCCAGCAGCTTAGTGGCTAGCGGGGGGAACACAGATACGCAGTATTTT | CASSLVASGGNTDTQYF
TRBJ2-3 | TRBV12-1 | . | . | TGTGCCAGCGGTTGGCGAAGCACAGATACGCAGTATTTT | CASGWRSTDTQYF
TRBJ2-3 | TRBV7-8 | . | TRBD2 | TGTGCCAGCAGCTGGCCCTACGGGACTAGCGGGGGGGCCGAATATACGCAGTATTTT | CASSWPYGTSGGAEYTQYF
TRBJ2-1 | TRBV10-3 | few | TRBD2 | TGTGCCATCAGTGAGTCCCGACTAGCGGGGAGTCAGGGAAATGAGCAGTTCTTC | CAISESRLAGSQGNEQFF
TRBJ2-3 | TRBV4-1 | . | . | TGCGCCAGCAGCCCGGACAGTAACACAGATACGCAGTATTTT | CASSPDSNTDTQYF
TRBJ1-6 | TRBV12-3/TRBV12-4 | few | . | TGTGCCAGCAGCAGGGAGCCTAATTCACCCCTCCACTTT | CASSREPNSPLHF
TRBJ1-5 | TRBV29-1 | few | TRBD1 | TGCAGCGTTGGGACAGGGAGCGGCAATCAGCCCCAGCATTTT | CSVGTGSGNQPQHF
TRBJ2-7 | TRBV6-2/TRBV6-3 | . | TRBD1 | TGTGCCAGCAGCCCCAGGGGGCGGAACGAGCAGTACTTC | CASSPRGRNEQYF
TRBJ2-3 | TRBV28 | once | . | TGTGCCAGCAGTCCTACGGGCCTCCGTTCCACAGATACGCAGTATTTT | CASSPTGLRSTDTQYF
TRBJ1-5 | TRBV12-3/TRBV12-4 | . | . | TGTGCCAGCAGTTTCGGGCAGGGATTGAGGGATCAGCCCCAGCATTTT | CASSFGQGLRDQPQHF
TRBJ2-1 | TRBV10-3 | . | . | TGTGCCACCTCGGGGGCGGCAGACGACAATGAGCAGTTCTTC | CATSGAADDNEQFF
TRBJ2-7 | TRBV6-1 | few | TRBD1 | TGTGCCAGCAGTGCCTTTACAGGGGGTACCGACGAGCAGTACTTC | CASSAFTGGTDEQYF
TRBJ2-7 | TRBV7-9 | few | . | TGTGCTTCAGGAAGGGGCTACGAGCAGTACTTC | CASGRGYEQYF
TRBJ2-1 | TRBV20-1 | few | . | TGCAGTGCTAGAGCCCCGACCAATGAGCAGTTCTTC | CSARAPTNEQFF
TRBJ2-3 | TRBV7-9 | . | TRBD2 | TGTGCCAGCAGCTCCAGTAGCGGGGGACTCGGAGATACGCAGTATTTT | CASSSSSGGLGDTQYF
TRBJ2-3 | TRBV21-1 | . | . | TGTGCCAGCAGCAAAGAAAATTTAGTAGATACGCAGTATTTT | CASSKENLVDTQYF
TRBJ2-3 | TRBV5-1 | . | TRBD2 | TGCGCCAGCAGCCCGGGACTAGCGCCGCAGTCAAATTCAGGTACGCAGTATTTT | CASSPGLAPQSNSGTQYF
TRBJ2-4 | TRBV6-5 | few | TRBD2 | TGTGCCAGCAGTTACTCGAGAGCGGAGGCGGGAGACATTCAGTACTTC | CASSYSRAEAGDIQYF
TRBJ2-1 | TRBV7-8 | . | . | TGTGCAAGCAGGGGACTAAATGACAATGAGCAGTTCTTC | CASRGLNDNEQFF
TRBJ1-2 | TRBV3-1 | . | TRBD1 | TGTGCCAGCAGCCACCCGACCAGGGACAGCCTCTATGGCTACACCTTC | CASSHPTRDSLYGYTF
TRBJ2-3 | TRBV6-2/TRBV6-3 | . | TRBD1 | TGTGCCAGCAGTCTAATACAGGGGGCTAGCACAGATACGCAGTATTTT | CASSLIQGASTDTQYF
TRBJ2-3 | TRBV4-3 | few | . | TGCGCCAGCAGCCAACGGCGGTCAGATACGCAGTATTTT | CASSQRRSDTQYF
TRBJ1-5 | TRBV6-6 | once | . | TGTGCCAGCAGGGCTAACGGCGGGATGGATCAGCCCCAGCATTTC | CASRANGGMDQPQHF
TRBJ1-1 | TRBV20-1 | . | . | TGCAGTGCTAGACCGTTGAACACTGAAGCTTTCTTT | CSARPLNTEAFF
TRBJ2-1 | TRBV20-1 | . | . | TGCAGTGCTAGGCGGACGAGGGACTCCTACAATGAGCAGTTCTTC | CSARRTRDSYNEQFF
TRBJ2-3 | TRBV4-2 | . | TRBD2 | TGTGCCAGCAGCCAAGAACTAGCGGACCGCACAGATACGCAGTATTTT | CASSQELADRTDTQYF
TRBJ2-3 | TRBV4-3 | few | TRBD1 | TGCGCCAGCAGCCAAACAGGGGCGGCAGATACGCAGTATTTT | CASSQTGAADTQYF
TRBJ1-4 | TRBV6-5 | . | . | TGTGCCAGCAGTTACAGTGTAGGTCAAAAACTGTTTTTT | CASSYSVGQKLFF